One sample yielded the 20 T cell receptor beta chains listed below, sequenced in a study of shared clonotypes between healthy human individuals. This table comes from immunoSEQ multiplex PCR, and its TCRdb copy is limited to in-frame clones, with some not included. The table has approximately 2.3 million clones, more than 85% seen once. The sample taken for sequencing was naive CD4+ T cells from PBMCs. This sample's subset: CD45RA+ positively selected. The source is a man between 18 and 29 years old in good health. Some clones in this sample may be carry-over from other donors' samples.

V usage is TRBV12-5 and J usage is TRBJ2-5; D is possibly TRBD2 (5 bases). Per germline, CDR1 LGHNT and CDR2 FRNRAP. V gave up 3 bases and J gave up 1 base, with 6 bases separating them. This CDR3 has 13 residues. The CDR3 DNA sequence: TGTGCTAGTGGTTTAGCGGCCCAAGAGACCCAGTACTTC. Translating it yields CASGLAAQETQYF.

The chain combines TRBV7-3 with TRBJ1-2; D is unresolved. The V end lost 4 bases, the J end lost 12 bases, and 21 bases lay between the germline ends. The CDR3 has 14 amino acids. The V gene's germline CDR1 is SGHTA and CDR2 FQGTGA. The CDR3 DNA follows: TGTGCCAGCAGCTCAGGTTCCCCGGGTGAAAGCCACACCTTC. Its translation is CASSSGSPGESHTF.

V and J are TRBV6-5 and TRBJ2-3; a weak D match, TRBD2 (6 bases). With 5 bases removed from V and 5 bases from J, the gap between germline ends came to 17 bases. The CDR3 consists of 15 residues. Germline CDR1 reads MNHEY; CDR2 reads SVGAGI. The CDR3 loop is CASSKMGGVGDTQYF. The CDR3 nucleotides are TGTGCCAGCAGTAAAATGGGGGGAGTGGGAGATACGCAGTATTTT.

This clone appeared a few times. The chain recombines TRBV5-6 with TRBJ1-5, with D maybe TRBD1 (5 bases). CDR1 SGHDT and CDR2 YYEEEE come from the germline V gene. This CDR3 comprises 13 residues. V was trimmed by 0 bases and J by 9 bases, leaving 10 bases between them. CDR3 nucleotide sequence: TGTGCCAGCAGCTTGGTAGACGGGGGGCCCCAGCATTTT. Amino acid sequence: CASSLVDGGPQHF.

The chain has TRBV27 and TRBJ1-5; 9 bases match TRBD1. The CDR3 consists of 15 residues. The V gene's germline CDR1 is MNHEY and CDR2 SMNVEV (reference sequence). The trim removed 4 bases at V and 4 bases at J, leaving 5 bases unmatched. The CDR3 loop reads CASSSFGTGNQPQHF. In DNA form, the CDR3 reads TGTGCCAGCAGTTCTTTTGGGACAGGGAATCAGCCCCAGCATTTT.

In DNA form, the CDR3 reads TGTGCCAGCAGCCCTAGGGGGGTAGTCGTCCGCAGCTCCTACAATGAGCAGTTCTTC. It is translated as CASSPRGVVVRSSYNEQFF. The V call is TRBV27, the J call TRBJ2-1, with D perhaps matching TRBD1 or TRBD2 (6 bases each). The CDR3 runs to 19 residues. The germline V gene has CDR1 MNHEY and CDR2 SMNVEV (reference sequence). V lost 6 bases, J lost 0 bases, and 24 bases lay in between.

The genes are TRBV19 and TRBJ1-3; D is possibly TRBD1 (5 bases). CDR3 length: 17 residues. The V end lost 7 bases, the J end lost 0 bases, and 19 bases lay between the germline ends. Germline V CDR1 and CDR2: LNHDA, SQIVND (reference sequence). CDR3 loop: CASTQRGTAHSGNTIYF. The CDR3 nucleotides read TGTGCCAGTACCCAAAGGGGAACCGCTCACTCTGGAAACACCATATATTTT.

V and J are TRBV29-1 and TRBJ2-2; perhaps TRBD2 as D (6 bases). V was cut by 4 bases and J by 2 bases, with 20 bases left in between. This CDR3 is 17 amino acids long. Germline V gene lookup returns CDR1 SQVTM and CDR2 ANQGSEA. CDR3 protein: CSVASPTGTANTGELFF. In DNA, the CDR3 is TGCAGCGTTGCATCACCGACCGGGACTGCAAACACCGGGGAGCTGTTTTTT.

CDR3 amino acids: CASSLDVSYGYTF. CDR3 coding DNA: TGTGCCAGCAGTTTGGACGTTAGCTATGGCTACACCTTC. The chain links TRBV27 to TRBJ1-2; D is undetermined. Germline CDR1 is MNHEY and CDR2 is SMNVEV (reference sequence). The CDR3 sequence is 13 residues long. V lost 3 bases to trimming and J lost 4 bases, with 9 bases between them.

The chain couples TRBV4-3 to TRBJ2-7; D is unclear. Trimming left V 0 bases short and J 3 bases short, with 12 bases between. Germline CDR1 and CDR2: LGHNA and YSLEER. The CDR3 covers 15 residues. DNA of the CDR3: TGCGCCAGCAGCCAAGACCAGGCGCCTTACTACGAGCAGTACTTC. The encoded protein is CASSQDQAPYYEQYF.

This chain joins TRBV19 and TRBJ1-2; TRBD1 is a possible D gene (6 bases). Germline CDR1 and CDR2: LNHDA and SQIVND (reference sequence). This CDR3 contains 14 residues. The V gene lost 1 base and the J gene lost 8 bases, with 14 bases spanning the gap. CDR3 protein: CASSIGGQNSGYTF. The CDR3 DNA sequence: TGTGCCAGTAGTATAGGCGGACAGAACTCCGGCTACACCTTC.

Note on this clone: Other DNA sequences within the sample encode an identical CDR3. This chain uses TRBV9 with TRBJ2-1; D is undetermined. The CDR3 has 13 amino acids. V gave up 0 bases and J gave up 10 bases, with 11 bases separating them. Germline V gene lookup returns CDR1 SGDLS and CDR2 YYNGEE. CDR3 nucleotide sequence: TGTGCCAGCAGCGTAGTATCCTCTGGGGAGCAGTTCTTC. It translates to CASSVVSSGEQFF.

The CDR3, as DNA: TGTGCCAGCAGTTTATTCCGCTTAGCCTTGGGGGACACCGGGGAGCTGTTTTTT. Translated, it gives CASSLFRLALGDTGELFF. The chain has TRBV27 and TRBJ2-2; D possibly matches TRBD1 or TRBD2 (5 bases each). The V end lost 1 base, the J end lost 3 bases, and 18 bases lay between the germline ends. The CDR3 totals 18 residues. CDR1 is MNHEY, CDR2 SMNVEV, per germline (reference sequence).

The chain combines TRBV28 with TRBJ2-7; D gene uncertain. The CDR3 contains 15 residues. Germline CDR1 is MDHEN and CDR2 is SYDVKM. Deletions cut 2 bases from V and 2 bases from J, with 13 bases between. CDR3 in DNA: TGTGCCAGCAGTTTAATGGCAGCTATAGCCTACGAGCAGTACTTC. Its translation: CASSLMAAIAYEQYF.

This chain connects TRBV27 to TRBJ2-4; D remains ambiguous. Trimming shortened V by 3 bases and J by 9 bases, and 9 bases separated the two germline ends. This CDR3 has 12 residues. Germline lookup yields CDR1 MNHEY and CDR2 SMNVEV (reference sequence). For the CDR3, the DNA is TGTGCCAGCAGTTTGTGGGGTGGCATTCAGTACTTC. Residues: CASSLWGGIQYF.

The chain joins TRBV28 to TRBJ2-5; the D gene is possibly TRBD2 (6 bases). V gave up 5 bases and J gave up 5 bases, with 21 bases separating them. The CDR3 totals 16 residues. From germline, CDR1 is MDHEN and CDR2 SYDVKM. CDR3 loop: CASSPRGRERVETQYF. In nucleotides, the CDR3 is TGTGCCAGCAGTCCGCGGGGCCGGGAGAGGGTCGAGACCCAGTACTTC.

J is TRBJ1-2 and V is TRBV4-2; 9 positions match TRBD1. The V gene's germline CDR1 is LGHNA and CDR2 YNFKEQ. The V segment lost 4 bases and the J segment 3 bases; nucleotides outside the gene matches: 9. The CDR3 runs 16 residues. This chain's CDR3 is CASSLVGDRVDYGYTF. In nucleotides, the CDR3 is TGTGCCAGCAGCCTGGTTGGGGACAGGGTGGACTATGGCTACACCTTC.

V usage is TRBV10-1 and J usage is TRBJ2-1; D remains unclear. The length of the CDR3 is 18 residues. CDR1 and CDR2 (germline): WNHNN, SYGVQD (reference sequence). V was trimmed by 4 bases and J by 0 bases, leaving 19 bases between them. The CDR3 protein is CASSGPKTPPSSYNEQFF. In nucleotides, the CDR3 is TGCGCCAGCAGTGGGCCGAAGACCCCCCCGAGCTCCTACAATGAGCAGTTCTTC.

V usage is TRBV27 and J usage is TRBJ2-3, with TRBD2 identical over 9 bases. V shed 10 bases, J shed 7 bases, and the junction held 12 bases outside the gene matches. There are 14 residues in the CDR3. Germline CDR1 MNHEY, CDR2 SMNVEV (reference sequence). The CDR3 bases are TGTGCCACCCCCCCGCGGGAGGGCCTTCATACGCAGTATTTT. Protein: CATPPREGLHTQYF.

As for this clone: Distinct nucleotide sequences in the sample also encode this CDR3. The CDR3 loop reads CASSRSSGANVLTF. The CDR3 nucleotides read TGTGCCAGCAGCAGATCCTCTGGGGCCAACGTCCTGACTTTC. The chain is built from TRBV28 and TRBJ2-6; D unresolved. Germline-derived CDR1 and CDR2 are MDHEN and SYDVKM. V was cut by 6 bases and J by 0 bases, with 6 bases left in between. CDR3 length: 14 residues.